The 8 T cell receptor beta chains below come from one sample, sequenced in a study of control samples from healthy donors and cancer patients. Only in-frame clones appear in the TCRdb table, and some are missing; sequencing was by immunoSEQ multiplex PCR. Among approximately 110,000 clones listed, over 75% were seen once. Sequenced sample: blood. Receptors were obtained from a human donor in good health. The donor label of this sample is uncertain.

This clone has just a few counts. This sequence joins TRBV9 and TRBJ1-3; D is ambiguous. Trimming left V 4 bases short and J 7 bases short, with 15 bases between. CDR3 size: 14 residues. CDR1 is SGDLS, CDR2 YYNGEE, per germline. The CDR3 region has the DNA TGTGCCAGCAGCCCTGGTACCTACGGGAACACCATATATTTT. The encoded protein is CASSPGTYGNTIYF.

The chain joins TRBV10-3 to TRBJ2-6, with 9 bases fitting TRBD1. V was clipped by 3 bases and J by 1 base; unmatched bases: 7. The CDR3 runs to 18 residues. Looked up from germline, CDR1 is ENHRY and CDR2 is SYGVKD. The CDR3 protein is CAISDAGQGLSGANVLTF. DNA of the CDR3: TGTGCCATCAGTGACGCGGGACAGGGTCTATCTGGGGCCAACGTCCTGACTTTC.

This clone has a single count. The chain recombines TRBV6-1 with TRBJ2-3; possibly TRBD1 or TRBD2 for D (5 bases each). Deletions cut 3 bases from V and 0 bases from J, with 16 bases between. This CDR3 region has 17 residues. The V gene's germline CDR1 is MNHNS and CDR2 SASEGT. The CDR3, as DNA: TGTGCCAGCAGTGATGGGGGACCCAGGGATAGCACAGATACGCAGTATTTT. It yields the protein CASSDGGPRDSTDTQYF.

The J gene is TRBJ1-4, the V gene TRBV7-2; D may be TRBD1 (5 bases). V was pared by 3 bases and J by 8 bases, with 13 bases between. The V gene's germline CDR1 is SGHTA and CDR2 FQGNSA. The CDR3 has 14 residues. The chain's CDR3 is CASSFGGGYEKLFF. CDR3 DNA: TGTGCCAGCAGCTTTGGGGGAGGGTACGAAAAACTGTTTTTT.

The count of this clone is one. V usage is TRBV12-3 or TRBV12-4 and J usage is TRBJ1-3, with no clear D. The CDR3 loop spans 11 amino acids. Trimming left V 5 bases short and J 2 bases short, with 1 base between. The CDR3 protein is CASSAGNTIYF. CDR3 sequence (DNA): TGTGCCAGCAGTGCTGGAAACACCATATATTTT.

CDR3 nucleotide sequence: TGTGCCAGTAGTATAGTTGGGACAGGCTTCTACGAGCAGTACTTC. Translation: CASSIVGTGFYEQYF. The chain employs TRBV19 and TRBJ2-7, with 8 positions matching TRBD1. There are 15 residues in the CDR3. The ends lost 1 base at V and 3 bases at J; junction bases unmatched: 5. Germline V gene sequence: CDR1 LNHDA, CDR2 SQIVND (reference sequence).

The chain links TRBV10-3 to TRBJ1-4; D might be TRBD1 (5 bases). CDR1 and CDR2 from the germline V gene are ENHRY and SYGVKD. V dropped 0 bases and J dropped 0 bases, with 5 bases sitting between them. The CDR3 spans 15 residues. The CDR3 here is CAISESGATNEKLFF. In DNA, the CDR3 is TGTGCCATCAGTGAGTCGGGGGCAACTAATGAAAAACTGTTTTTT.

The chain recombines TRBV6-6 with TRBJ1-4; D is perhaps TRBD1 (6 bases). Trimming pared 3 bases from V and 7 bases from J, leaving 12 bases between. The CDR3 consists of 14 residues. CDR1 and CDR2 (germline): MNHNY, SVGAGI (reference sequence). CDR3 region: CASSYVGGSEKLFF. The CDR3 nucleotides are TGTGCCAGCAGTTATGTAGGGGGTAGTGAAAAACTGTTTTTT.